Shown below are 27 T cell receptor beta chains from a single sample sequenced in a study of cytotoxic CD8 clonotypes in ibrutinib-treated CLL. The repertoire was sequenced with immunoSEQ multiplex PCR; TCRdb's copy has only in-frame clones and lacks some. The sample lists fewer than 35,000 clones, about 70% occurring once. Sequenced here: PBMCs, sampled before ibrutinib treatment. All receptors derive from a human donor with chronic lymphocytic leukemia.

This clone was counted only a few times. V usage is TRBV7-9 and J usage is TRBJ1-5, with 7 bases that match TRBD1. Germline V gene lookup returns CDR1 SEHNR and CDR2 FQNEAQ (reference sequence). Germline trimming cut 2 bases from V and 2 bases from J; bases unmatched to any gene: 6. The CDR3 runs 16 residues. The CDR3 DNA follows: TGTGCCAGCAGCTTAAGTGACAGGGCCCGCAATCAGCCCCAGCATTTT. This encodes CASSLSDRARNQPQHF.

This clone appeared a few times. DNA of the CDR3: TGTGCCAGCAGCTTGTTCCCGGTTGGCTACACCTTC. Amino acids: CASSLFPVGYTF. V usage is TRBV11-1 and J usage is TRBJ1-2, with D unresolved. This CDR3 has 12 residues. Looked up from germline, CDR1 is SGHAT and CDR2 is FQDESV (reference sequence). The germline V and J ends were trimmed by 3 bases and 7 bases, with 9 bases remaining between them.

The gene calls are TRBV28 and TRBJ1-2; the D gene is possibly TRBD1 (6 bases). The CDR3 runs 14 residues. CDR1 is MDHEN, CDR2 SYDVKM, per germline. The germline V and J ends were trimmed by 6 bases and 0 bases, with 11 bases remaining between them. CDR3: CASSPGGPNYGYTF. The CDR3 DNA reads TGTGCCAGCAGCCCCGGGGGGCCTAACTATGGCTACACCTTC.

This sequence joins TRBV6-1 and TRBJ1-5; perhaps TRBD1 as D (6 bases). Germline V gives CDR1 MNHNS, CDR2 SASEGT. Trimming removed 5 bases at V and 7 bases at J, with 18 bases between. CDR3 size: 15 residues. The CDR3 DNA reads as TGTGCCAGCAGTCGCCTACAGGGCGACGGGCAGCCCCAGCATTTT. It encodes CASSRLQGDGQPQHF.

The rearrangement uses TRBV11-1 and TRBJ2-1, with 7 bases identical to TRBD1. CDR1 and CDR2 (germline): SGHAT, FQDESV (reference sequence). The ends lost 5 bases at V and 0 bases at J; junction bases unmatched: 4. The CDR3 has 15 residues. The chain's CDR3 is CASSPGTASYNEQFF. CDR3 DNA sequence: TGTGCCAGCAGCCCCGGGACAGCCTCCTACAATGAGCAGTTCTTC. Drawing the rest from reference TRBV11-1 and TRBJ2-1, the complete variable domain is EAEVAQSPRYKITEKSQAVAFWCDPISGHATLYWYRQILGQGPELLVQFQDESVVDDSQLPKDRFSAERLKGVDSTLKIQPAELGDSAMYLCASSPGTASYNEQFFGPGTRLTVL.

CDR3 region: CASSLWLRETQYF. CDR3 bases: TGTGCCAGCAGCTTGTGGCTCCGAGAGACCCAGTACTTC. This chain uses TRBV5-5 with TRBJ2-5, with D hard to call. The CDR3 contains 13 residues. The germline V gene encodes CDR1 SGHKS and CDR2 YYEKEE (reference sequence). Trimming shortened V by 1 base and J by 4 bases, and 8 bases separated the two germline ends. Full variable domain (rest looked up from reference TRBV5-5 and TRBJ2-5): DAGVTQSPTHLIKTRGQQVTLRCSPISGHKSVSWYQQVLGQGPQFIFQYYEKEERGRGNFPDRFSARQFPNYSSELNVNALLLGDSALYLCASSLWLRETQYFGPGTRLLVL.

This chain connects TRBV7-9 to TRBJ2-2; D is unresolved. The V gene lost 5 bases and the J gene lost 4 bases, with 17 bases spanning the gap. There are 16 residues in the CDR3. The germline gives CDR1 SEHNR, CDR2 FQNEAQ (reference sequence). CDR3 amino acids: CASSLPLAPATGELFF. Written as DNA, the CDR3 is TGTGCCAGCAGCCTCCCGTTGGCCCCGGCCACCGGGGAGCTGTTTTTT.

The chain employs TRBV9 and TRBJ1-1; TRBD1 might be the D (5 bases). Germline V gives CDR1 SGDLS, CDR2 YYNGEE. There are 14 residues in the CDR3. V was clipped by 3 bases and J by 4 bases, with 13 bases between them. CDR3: CASSGILGGTEAFF. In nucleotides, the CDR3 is TGTGCCAGCAGCGGTATCCTGGGGGGCACTGAAGCTTTCTTT.

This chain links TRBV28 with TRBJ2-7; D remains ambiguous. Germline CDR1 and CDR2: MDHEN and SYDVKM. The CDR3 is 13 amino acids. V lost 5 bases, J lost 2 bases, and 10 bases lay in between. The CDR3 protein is CASSSAQAYEQYF. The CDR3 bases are TGTGCCAGCAGTAGTGCTCAGGCCTACGAGCAGTACTTC.

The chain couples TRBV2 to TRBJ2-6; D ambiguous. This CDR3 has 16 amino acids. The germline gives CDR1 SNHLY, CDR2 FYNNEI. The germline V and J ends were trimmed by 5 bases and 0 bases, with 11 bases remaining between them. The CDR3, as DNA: TGTGCCAGCAGTCACGACTCGTACTCTGGGGCCAACGTCCTGACTTTC. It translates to CASSHDSYSGANVLTF.

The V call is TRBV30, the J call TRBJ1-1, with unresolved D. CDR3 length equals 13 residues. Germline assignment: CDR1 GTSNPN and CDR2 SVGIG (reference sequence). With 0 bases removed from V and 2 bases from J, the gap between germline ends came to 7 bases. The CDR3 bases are TGTGCCTGGAGTGTAAGGGATAACACTGAAGCTTTCTTT. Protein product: CAWSVRDNTEAFF.

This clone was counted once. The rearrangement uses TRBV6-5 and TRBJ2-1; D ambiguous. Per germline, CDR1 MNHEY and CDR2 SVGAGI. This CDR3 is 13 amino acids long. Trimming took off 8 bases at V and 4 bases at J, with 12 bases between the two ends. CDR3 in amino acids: CASGPPGYNEQFF. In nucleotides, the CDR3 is TGTGCCAGCGGACCCCCCGGATACAATGAGCAGTTCTTC.

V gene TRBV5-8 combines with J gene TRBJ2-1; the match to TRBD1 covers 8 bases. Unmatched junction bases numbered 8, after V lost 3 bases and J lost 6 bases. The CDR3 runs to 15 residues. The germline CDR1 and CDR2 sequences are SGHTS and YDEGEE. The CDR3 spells CASSSPGQVGNEQFF. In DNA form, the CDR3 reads TGTGCCAGCAGCTCGCCGGGACAGGTGGGCAATGAGCAGTTCTTC.

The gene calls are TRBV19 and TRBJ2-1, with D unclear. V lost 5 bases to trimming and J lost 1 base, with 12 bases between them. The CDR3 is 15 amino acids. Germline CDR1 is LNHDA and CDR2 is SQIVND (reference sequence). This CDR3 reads CASSLTLGSYNEQFF. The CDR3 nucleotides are TGTGCCAGTAGTTTAACGTTGGGTTCCTACAATGAGCAGTTCTTC.

CDR3 residues: CSAPTLETQYF. Written as DNA, the CDR3 is TGCAGTGCTCCCACACTGGAGACCCAGTACTTC. The chain has TRBV20-1 and TRBJ2-5, with D uncertain. V was pared by 5 bases and J by 5 bases, with 9 bases between. The length of the CDR3 is 11 residues. CDR1 and CDR2 (germline): DFQATT, SNEGSKA (reference sequence).

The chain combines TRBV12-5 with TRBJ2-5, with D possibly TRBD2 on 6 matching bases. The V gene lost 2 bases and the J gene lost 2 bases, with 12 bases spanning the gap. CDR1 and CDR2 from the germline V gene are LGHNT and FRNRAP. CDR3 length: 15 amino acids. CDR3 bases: TGTGCTAGTGGTTTGTACGGGAGCGGACAAGAGACCCAGTACTTC. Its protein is CASGLYGSGQETQYF. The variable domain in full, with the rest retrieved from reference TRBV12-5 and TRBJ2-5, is DARVTQTPRHKVTEMGQEVTMRCQPILGHNTVFWYRQTMMQGLELLAYFRNRAPLDDSGMPKDRFSAEMPDATLATLKIQPSEPRDSAVYFCASGLYGSGQETQYFGPGTRLLVL.

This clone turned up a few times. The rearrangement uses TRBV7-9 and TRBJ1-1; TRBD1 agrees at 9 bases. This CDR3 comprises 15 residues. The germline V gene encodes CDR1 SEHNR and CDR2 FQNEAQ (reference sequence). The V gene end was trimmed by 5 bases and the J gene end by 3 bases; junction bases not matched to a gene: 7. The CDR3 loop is CASSPMGQGDTEAFF. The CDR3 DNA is TGTGCCAGCAGCCCTATGGGACAGGGTGACACTGAAGCTTTCTTT.

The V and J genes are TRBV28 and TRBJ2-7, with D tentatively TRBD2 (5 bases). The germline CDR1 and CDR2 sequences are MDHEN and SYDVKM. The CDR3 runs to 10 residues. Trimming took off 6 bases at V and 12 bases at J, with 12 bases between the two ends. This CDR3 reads CASSSGIMYF. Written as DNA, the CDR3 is TGTGCCAGCAGCTCCGGGATAATGTACTTC.

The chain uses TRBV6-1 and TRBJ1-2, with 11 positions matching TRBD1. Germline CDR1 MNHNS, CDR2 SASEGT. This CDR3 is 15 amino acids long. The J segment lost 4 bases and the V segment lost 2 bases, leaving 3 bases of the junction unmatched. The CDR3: CASSERTGGSYGYTF. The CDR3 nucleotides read TGTGCCAGCAGTGAAAGGACAGGGGGCAGCTATGGCTACACCTTC.

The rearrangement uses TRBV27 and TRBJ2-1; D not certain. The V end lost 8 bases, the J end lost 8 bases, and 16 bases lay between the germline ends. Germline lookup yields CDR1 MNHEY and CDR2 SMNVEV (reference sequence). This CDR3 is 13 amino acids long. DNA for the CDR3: TGTGCCAGCTCGAATGGGCTTTCGGATGAGCAGTTCTTC. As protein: CASSNGLSDEQFF.

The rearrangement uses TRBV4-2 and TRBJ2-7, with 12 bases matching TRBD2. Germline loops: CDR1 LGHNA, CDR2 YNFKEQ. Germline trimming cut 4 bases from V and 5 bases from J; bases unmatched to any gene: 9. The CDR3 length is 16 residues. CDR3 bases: TGTGCCAGCAGCCCTGGTAGGACTAGCGGGACCAACGAGCAGTACTTC. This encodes CASSPGRTSGTNEQYF.

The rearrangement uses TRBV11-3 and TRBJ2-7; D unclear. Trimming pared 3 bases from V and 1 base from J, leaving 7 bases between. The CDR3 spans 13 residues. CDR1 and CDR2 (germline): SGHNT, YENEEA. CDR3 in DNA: TGTGCCAGCAGCTTCCTAGGATCCTACGAGCAGTACTTC. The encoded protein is CASSFLGSYEQYF.

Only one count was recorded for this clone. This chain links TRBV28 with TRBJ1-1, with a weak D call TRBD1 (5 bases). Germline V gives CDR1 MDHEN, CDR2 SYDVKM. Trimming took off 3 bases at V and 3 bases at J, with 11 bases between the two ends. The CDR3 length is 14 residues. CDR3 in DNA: TGTGCCAGCAGTTTTCGGGGGGAAGACACTGAAGCTTTCTTT. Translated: CASSFRGEDTEAFF.

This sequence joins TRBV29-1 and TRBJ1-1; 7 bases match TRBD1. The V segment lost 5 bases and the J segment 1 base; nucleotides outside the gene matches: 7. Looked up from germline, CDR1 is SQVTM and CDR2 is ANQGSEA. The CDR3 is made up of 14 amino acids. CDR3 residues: CSVYKGARNTEAFF. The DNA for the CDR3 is TGCAGCGTTTATAAGGGGGCTCGGAACACTGAAGCTTTCTTT.

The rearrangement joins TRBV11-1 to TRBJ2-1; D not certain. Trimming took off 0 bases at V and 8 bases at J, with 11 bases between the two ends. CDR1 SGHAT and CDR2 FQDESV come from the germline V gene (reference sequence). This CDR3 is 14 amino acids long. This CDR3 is CASSLASDFDEQFF. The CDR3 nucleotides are TGTGCCAGCAGCTTAGCAAGTGATTTCGATGAGCAGTTCTTC.

CDR3 amino acids: CASSSPGNHYEQYF. CDR3 nucleotides: TGTGCCAGCAGCTCACCGGGGAACCACTACGAGCAGTACTTC. This sequence joins TRBV5-6 and TRBJ2-7; tentative D call: TRBD2 (5 bases). Trimming left V 3 bases short and J 3 bases short, with 13 bases between. Germline CDR1 reads SGHDT; CDR2 reads YYEEEE. The CDR3 runs 14 residues.

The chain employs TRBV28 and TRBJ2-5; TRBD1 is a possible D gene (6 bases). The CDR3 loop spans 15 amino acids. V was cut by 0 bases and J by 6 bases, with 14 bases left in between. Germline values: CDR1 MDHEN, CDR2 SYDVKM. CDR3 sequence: CASSLWAGVEKTQYF. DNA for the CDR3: TGTGCCAGCAGTTTATGGGCAGGGGTAGAGAAGACCCAGTACTTC.